This T cell receptor beta chain emerged from a study of cytomegalovirus exposure and HLA in healthy donors. Study outcomes and limitations: The authors later found most CMV-associated TCR beta chains appeared HLA-restricted. In a later analysis, several top co-occurrence clusters appeared linked to parvovirus B19, influenza, CMV and Epstein-Barr virus. Serostatus for CMV was the only available immune exposure information. Upon later analysis, HLA-associated TCR beta chains proved more clonally expanded than other, equally common chains.

About this clone itself: No antigen is known for it.

V shed 3 bases, J shed 6 bases, and the junction held 6 bases outside the gene matches. This CDR3 spans 15 amino acids. Per germline, CDR1 MDHEN and CDR2 SYDVKM. Use of 60 Vbeta and 13 Jbeta primers characterized the PCR. The protocol was immunoSEQ multiplex PCR, while the TCRdb copy is restricted to in-frame clones and leaves out a portion. The sample carries 50,000 to 70,000 clones, roughly 83% recorded once. The receptor's source is a human donor in good health. This chain connects TRBV28 to TRBJ2-3; TRBD2 matches 10 bases. What was sequenced was PBMCs. The DNA for the CDR3 is TGTGCCAGCAGTTTTGGTACTAGCGGGACTGATACGCAGTATTTT. This encodes CASSFGTSGTDTQYF.